The clone carrying this T cell receptor (beta chain) was picked up many times. The sample comes from a study of human T cells and chemical hapten exposure. Background on the study: Patch testing was performed with 0.01% DPC on the upper back, with reading at 6 days.

Time point denoted: patch test 1, 2 weeks after DPC sensitization. Treatment in this sample: therapeutic diphenylcyclopropenone sensitization with weekly scalp DPC. Each CDR3 protein is one row after TCRdb ran MiXCR on the RACE reads. The data contain 150,000 or so distinct CDR3 sequences, roughly 15% of them singletons. J gave up 4 bases and V 6 bases, and 12 bases lay outside the gene matches. This CDR3 contains 16 residues. The V gene's germline CDR1 is LGHNT and CDR2 FRNRAP. This sequence joins TRBV12-5 and TRBJ2-1; 7 nucleotides align to TRBD2. The starting material was whole blood, obtained in connection with sensitization to the hapten diphenylcyclopropenone (DPC). This TCR derives from a woman under 40 with alopecia areata. Some clones in this sample may be carry-over from other donors' samples. The CDR3 loop is CASGLPQRGIYNEQFF. CDR3 DNA: TGTGCTAGTGGACTCCCTCAGCGGGGCATTTACAATGAGCAGTTCTTC. Based on the CDR3 plus reference TRBV12-5 and TRBJ2-1, the full variable domain is DARVTQTPRHKVTEMGQEVTMRCQPILGHNTVFWYRQTMMQGLELLAYFRNRAPLDDSGMPKDRFSAEMPDATLATLKIQPSEPRDSAVYFCASGLPQRGIYNEQFFGPGTRLTVL.